The source of this TCR beta chain is a study of blood T cell repertoires in COVID-19. Germline CDR1 reads LNHDA; CDR2 reads SQIVND (reference sequence). V was cut by 1 base and J by 5 bases, with 11 bases left in between. The CDR3 is made up of 14 amino acids. Data came from immunoSEQ multiplex PCR; TCRdb stores just in-frame clones and leaves some out. The sample consists of 400,000 or so clones, roughly 87% of them appearing once. This clonotype was sampled from a woman between 40 and 55 years old with acute COVID-19. This rearrangement joins TRBV19 to TRBJ1-1; D is unresolved. The specimen was PBMCs or T cells enriched from blood (not recorded which). Here the CDR3 DNA reads TGTGCCAGTAGTATAGTGGTTGCGGAAACTGAAGCTTTCTTT. Its translation: CASSIVVAETEAFF.